This T cell receptor beta chain was retrieved from a study of CD8 T cells in ankylosing spondylitis. Study-wide results and caveats: For ankylosing spondylitis blood, a TCR beta motif of under 10 highly homologous variants appeared characteristic. Earlier reports found some motif variants in synovial fluid and blood in reactive arthritis. Matched ankylosing spondylitis synovial fluid reportedly showed significant enrichment of disease-linked clones.

Quantitative 5'-RACE with molecular barcodes produced the TCR beta libraries. In TCRdb, the 5' RACE reads were re-called with MiXCR into one record per CDR3 protein. This sample carries hundreds of thousands of distinct CDR3 sequences, roughly 13% of them seen once, and the ten largest clones take 6.8%. This clonotype was counted a few times. Its antigen remains unknown. The germline V gene encodes CDR1 MGHRA and CDR2 YSYEKL. V was pared by 4 bases and J by 4 bases, with 19 bases between. The CDR3 runs 16 residues. This TCR was recovered from a male donor with ankylosing spondylitis. Specimen: blood, either unsorted or a sorted T cell fraction (not recorded which). V and J are TRBV4-1 and TRBJ2-5; D might be TRBD2 (6 bases). The CDR3 nucleotides are TGCGCCAGCAGCCGGGGGGTCCCAAGCAGAATAGAGACCCAGTACTTC. Translated, it gives CASSRGVPSRIETQYF.